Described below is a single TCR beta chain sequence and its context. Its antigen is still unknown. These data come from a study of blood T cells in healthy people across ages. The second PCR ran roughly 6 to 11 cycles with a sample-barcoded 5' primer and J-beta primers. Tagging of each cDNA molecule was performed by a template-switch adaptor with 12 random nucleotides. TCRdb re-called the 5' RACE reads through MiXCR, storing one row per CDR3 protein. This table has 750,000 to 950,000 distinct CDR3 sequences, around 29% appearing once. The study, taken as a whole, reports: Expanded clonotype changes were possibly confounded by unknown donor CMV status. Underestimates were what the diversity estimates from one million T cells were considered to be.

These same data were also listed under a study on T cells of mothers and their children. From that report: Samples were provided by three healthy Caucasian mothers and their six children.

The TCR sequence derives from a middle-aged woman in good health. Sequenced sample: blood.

CDR3 region: CASSQTGTGGEQYF. The CDR3 region has the DNA TGTGCCAGCAGCCAGACAGGGACTGGTGGCGAGCAGTACTTC. The chain employs TRBV27 and TRBJ2-7, with a tentative D call TRBD1 (7 bases). Germline CDR1 reads MNHEY; CDR2 reads SMNVEV (reference sequence). The V and J ends lost 6 bases and 6 bases respectively, with 18 bases between them. The CDR3 has 14 residues.